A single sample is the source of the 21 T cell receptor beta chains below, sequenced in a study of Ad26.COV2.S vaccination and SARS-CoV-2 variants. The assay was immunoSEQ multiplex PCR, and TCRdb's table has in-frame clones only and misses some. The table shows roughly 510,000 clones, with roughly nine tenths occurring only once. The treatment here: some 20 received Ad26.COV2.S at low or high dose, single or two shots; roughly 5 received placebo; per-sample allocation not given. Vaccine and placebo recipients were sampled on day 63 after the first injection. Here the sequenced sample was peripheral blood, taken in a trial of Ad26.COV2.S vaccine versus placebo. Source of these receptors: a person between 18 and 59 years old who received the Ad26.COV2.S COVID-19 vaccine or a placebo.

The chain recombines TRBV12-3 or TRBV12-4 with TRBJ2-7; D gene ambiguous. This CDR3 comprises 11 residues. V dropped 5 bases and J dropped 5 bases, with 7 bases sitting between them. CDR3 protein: CASSTKNEQYF. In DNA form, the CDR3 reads TGTGCCAGCAGTACGAAGAACGAGCAGTACTTC.

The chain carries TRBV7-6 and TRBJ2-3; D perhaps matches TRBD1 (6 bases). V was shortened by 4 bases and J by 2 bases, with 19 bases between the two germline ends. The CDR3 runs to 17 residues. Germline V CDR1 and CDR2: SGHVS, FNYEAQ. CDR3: CASSSLPGARPTDTQYF. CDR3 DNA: TGTGCCAGCAGCTCCCTTCCAGGGGCCCGACCCACAGATACGCAGTATTTT.

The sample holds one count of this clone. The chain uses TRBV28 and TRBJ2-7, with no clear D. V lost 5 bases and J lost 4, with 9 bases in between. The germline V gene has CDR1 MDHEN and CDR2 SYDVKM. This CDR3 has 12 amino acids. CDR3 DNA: TGTGCCAGCAGTCCATCCGCTTACGAGCAGTACTTC. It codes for CASSPSAYEQYF.

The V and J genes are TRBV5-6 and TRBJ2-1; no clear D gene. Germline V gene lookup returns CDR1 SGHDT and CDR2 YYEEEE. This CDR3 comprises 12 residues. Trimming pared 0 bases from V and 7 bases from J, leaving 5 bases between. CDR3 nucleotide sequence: TGTGCCAGCAGCTTGGGAAAAAATGAGCAGTTCTTC. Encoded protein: CASSLGKNEQFF.

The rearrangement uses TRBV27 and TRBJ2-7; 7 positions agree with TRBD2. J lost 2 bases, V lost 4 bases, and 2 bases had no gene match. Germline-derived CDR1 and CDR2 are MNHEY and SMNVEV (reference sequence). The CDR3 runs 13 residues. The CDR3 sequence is CASSSAGPYEQYF. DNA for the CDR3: TGTGCCAGCAGTTCAGCGGGACCCTACGAGCAGTACTTC.

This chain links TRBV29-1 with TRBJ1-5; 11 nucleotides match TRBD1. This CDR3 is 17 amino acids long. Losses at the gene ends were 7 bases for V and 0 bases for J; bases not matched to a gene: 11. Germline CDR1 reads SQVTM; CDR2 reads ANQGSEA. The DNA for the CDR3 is TGCAGCGGAGGACCGGGACAGGGGGTATATAGCAATCAGCCCCAGCATTTT. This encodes CSGGPGQGVYSNQPQHF.

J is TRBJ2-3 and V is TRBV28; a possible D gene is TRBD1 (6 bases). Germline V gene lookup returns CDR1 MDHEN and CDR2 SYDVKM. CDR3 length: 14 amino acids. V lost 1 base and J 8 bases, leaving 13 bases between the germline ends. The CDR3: CASSLSTGTTTQYF. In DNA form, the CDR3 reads TGTGCCAGCAGTTTATCGACAGGCACGACTACGCAGTATTTT.

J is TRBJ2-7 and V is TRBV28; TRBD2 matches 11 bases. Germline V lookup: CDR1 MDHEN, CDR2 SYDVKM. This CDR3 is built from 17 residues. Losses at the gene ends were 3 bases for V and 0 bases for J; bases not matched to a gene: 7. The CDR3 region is CASSFTPSGRFSYEQYF. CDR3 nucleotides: TGTGCCAGCAGTTTTACCCCTAGCGGGAGGTTCTCCTACGAGCAGTACTTC.

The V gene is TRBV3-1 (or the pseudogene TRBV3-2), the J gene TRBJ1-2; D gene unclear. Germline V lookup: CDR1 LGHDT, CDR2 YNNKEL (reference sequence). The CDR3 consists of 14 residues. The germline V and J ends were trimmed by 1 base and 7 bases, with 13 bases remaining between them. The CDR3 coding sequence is TGTGCCAGCAGCCAAGTAGGGTTTAGTAGTGGCTACACCTTC. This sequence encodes CASSQVGFSSGYTF.

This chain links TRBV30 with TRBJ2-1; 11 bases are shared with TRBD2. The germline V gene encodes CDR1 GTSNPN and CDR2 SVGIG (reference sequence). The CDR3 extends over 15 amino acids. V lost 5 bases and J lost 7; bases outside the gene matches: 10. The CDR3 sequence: CAWAPGTSGRNEQFF. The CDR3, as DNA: TGTGCCTGGGCGCCCGGGACTAGCGGTCGAAATGAGCAGTTCTTC.

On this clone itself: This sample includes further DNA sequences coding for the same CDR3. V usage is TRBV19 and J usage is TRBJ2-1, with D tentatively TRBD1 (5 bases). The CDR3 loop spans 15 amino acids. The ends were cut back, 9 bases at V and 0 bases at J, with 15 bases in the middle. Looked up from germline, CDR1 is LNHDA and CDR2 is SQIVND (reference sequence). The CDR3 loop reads CASRADRGSYNEQFF. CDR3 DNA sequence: TGTGCCAGCCGGGCCGACAGAGGCTCCTACAATGAGCAGTTCTTC.

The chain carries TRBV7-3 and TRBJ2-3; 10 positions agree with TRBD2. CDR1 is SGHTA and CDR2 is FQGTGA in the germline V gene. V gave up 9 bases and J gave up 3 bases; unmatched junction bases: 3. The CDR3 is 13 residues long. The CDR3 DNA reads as TGTGCCAGTAGCGGGAGGACTACAGATACGCAGTATTTT. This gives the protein CASSGRTTDTQYF.

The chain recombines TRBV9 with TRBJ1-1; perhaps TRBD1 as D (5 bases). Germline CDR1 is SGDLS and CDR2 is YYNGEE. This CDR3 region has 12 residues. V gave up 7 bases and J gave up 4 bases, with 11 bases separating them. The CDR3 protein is CASGGARTEAFF. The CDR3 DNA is TGTGCCAGCGGAGGGGCACGCACTGAAGCTTTCTTT.

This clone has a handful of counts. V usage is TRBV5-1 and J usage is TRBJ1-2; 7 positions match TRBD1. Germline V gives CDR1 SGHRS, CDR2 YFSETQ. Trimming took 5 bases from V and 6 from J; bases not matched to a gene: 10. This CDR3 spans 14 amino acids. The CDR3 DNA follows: TGCGCCAGCAGACCCACATGGCAGGGGGATGGCTACACCTTC. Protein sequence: CASRPTWQGDGYTF.

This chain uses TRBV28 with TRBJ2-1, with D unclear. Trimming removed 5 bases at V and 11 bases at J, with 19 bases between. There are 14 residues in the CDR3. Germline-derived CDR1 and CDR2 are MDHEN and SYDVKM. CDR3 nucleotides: TGTGCCAGCAGTGTAGACCGTGGAACTCTTCAGCAGTTCTTC. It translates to CASSVDRGTLQQFF.

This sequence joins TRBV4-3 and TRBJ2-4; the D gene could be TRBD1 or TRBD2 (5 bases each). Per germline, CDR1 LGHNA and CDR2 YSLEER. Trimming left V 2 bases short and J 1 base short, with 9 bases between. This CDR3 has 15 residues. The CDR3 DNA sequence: TGCGCCAGCAGCCAAACCGGGACGGCCAAAAACATTCAGTACTTC. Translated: CASSQTGTAKNIQYF.

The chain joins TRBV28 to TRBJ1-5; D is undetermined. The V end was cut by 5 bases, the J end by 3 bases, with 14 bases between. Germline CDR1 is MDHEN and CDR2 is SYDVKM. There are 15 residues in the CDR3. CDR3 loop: CASSTPDTYNQPQHF. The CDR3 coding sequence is TGTGCCAGCAGTACCCCCGACACCTACAATCAGCCCCAGCATTTT.

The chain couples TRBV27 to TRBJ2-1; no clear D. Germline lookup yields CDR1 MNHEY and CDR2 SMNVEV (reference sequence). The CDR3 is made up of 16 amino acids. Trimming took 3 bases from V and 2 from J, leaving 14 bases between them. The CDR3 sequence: CASSFLSERPYNEQFF. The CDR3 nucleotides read TGTGCCAGCAGTTTTCTATCCGAGCGTCCCTACAATGAGCAGTTCTTC.

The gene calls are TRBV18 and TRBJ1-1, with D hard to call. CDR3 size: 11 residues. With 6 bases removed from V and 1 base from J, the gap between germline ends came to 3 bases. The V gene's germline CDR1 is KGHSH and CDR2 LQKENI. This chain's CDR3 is CASSTNTEAFF. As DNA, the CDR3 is TGTGCCAGCTCGACGAACACTGAAGCTTTCTTT.

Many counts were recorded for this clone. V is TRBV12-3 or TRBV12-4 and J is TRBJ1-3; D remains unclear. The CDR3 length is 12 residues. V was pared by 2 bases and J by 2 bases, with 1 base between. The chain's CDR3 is CASSLTGNTIYF. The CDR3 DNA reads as TGTGCCAGCAGTTTAACTGGAAACACCATATATTTT.

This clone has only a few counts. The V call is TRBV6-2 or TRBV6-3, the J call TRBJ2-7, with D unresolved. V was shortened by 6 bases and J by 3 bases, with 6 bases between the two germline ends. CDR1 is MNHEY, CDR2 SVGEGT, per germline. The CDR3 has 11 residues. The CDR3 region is CASSQLYEQYF. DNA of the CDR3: TGTGCCAGCAGCCAGCTCTACGAGCAGTACTTC.